A single sample is the source of the 23 T cell receptor beta chains below, sequenced in a study of T cells in localized non-small cell lung cancer. The repertoire was sequenced with immunoSEQ multiplex PCR; TCRdb's copy has only in-frame clones and lacks some. The sample holds 90,000 to 100,000 clones, roughly 91% seen once. The sample in question was PBMCs, obtained before any cancer treatment. These receptors were collected from a woman aged 35-75 years with stage II squamous cell lung carcinoma.

The chain couples TRBV5-1 to TRBJ2-5; TRBD2 matches 14 bases. Germline assignment: CDR1 SGHRS and CDR2 YFSETQ. This CDR3 spans 16 amino acids. After removal of 1 base from V and 11 bases from J, the junction contained 10 bases not matched to a gene. The CDR3 DNA follows: TGCGCCAGCAGCTTGTCGACTAGCGGGAGGGCAGGGGAGCAGTACTTC. Translating it yields CASSLSTSGRAGEQYF.

This clone occurred once. The chain couples TRBV6-1 to TRBJ1-2; no firm D call. The CDR3 spans 13 residues. V was shortened by 2 bases and J by 8 bases, with 12 bases between the two germline ends. Per germline, CDR1 MNHNS and CDR2 SASEGT. Written as DNA, the CDR3 is TGTGCCAGCAGTGAACTGGTACCGGGGGGCTACACCTTC. It encodes CASSELVPGGYTF.

This rearrangement joins TRBV27 to TRBJ2-3, with 8 bases identical to TRBD2. The CDR3 consists of 14 residues. The germline V gene has CDR1 MNHEY and CDR2 SMNVEV (reference sequence). Unmatched junction bases numbered 11, after V lost 7 bases and J lost 8 bases. The DNA for the CDR3 is TGTGCCAGCACCCCGCGGGGGGCCGGAGGTACGCAGTATTTT. It yields the protein CASTPRGAGGTQYF.

The chain combines TRBV5-1 with TRBJ2-2; 10 nucleotides agree with TRBD2. Germline-derived CDR1 and CDR2 are SGHRS and YFSETQ. This CDR3 comprises 16 residues. Unmatched junction bases numbered 9, after V lost 4 bases and J lost 6 bases. The CDR3 loop reads CASSPRPAGGPGELFF. CDR3 nucleotide sequence: TGCGCCAGCAGCCCCCGCCCAGCGGGAGGGCCCGGGGAGCTGTTTTTT.

The DNA of the CDR3 is TGTGCCAGCAGTCTCCACGGCCCTAACTATGGCTACACCTTC. Translation: CASSLHGPNYGYTF. The V and J genes are TRBV6-5 and TRBJ1-2; D is ambiguous. CDR3 length: 14 amino acids. V was clipped by 5 bases and J by 0 bases, with 10 bases between them. Germline CDR1 reads MNHEY; CDR2 reads SVGAGI.

The genes are TRBV7-2 and TRBJ2-3; D might be TRBD2 (7 bases). Deletions cut 4 bases from V and 5 bases from J, with 16 bases between. The CDR3 loop spans 15 amino acids. Looked up from germline, CDR1 is SGHTA and CDR2 is FQGNSA. The CDR3 coding sequence is TGTGCCAGCAGCTGGGCGGGGGCAGTTAGAGATACGCAGTATTTT. Its translation: CASSWAGAVRDTQYF.

This chain uses TRBV29-1 with TRBJ1-5, with TRBD1 matching 9 bases. This CDR3 has 14 amino acids. Trimming at V came to 5 bases and at J to 6 bases, leaving 8 bases not matched to a gene. Germline V CDR1 and CDR2: SQVTM, ANQGSEA. The CDR3 DNA is TGCAGCGTTAGGGGACAGGGTATAGCTCAGCCCCAGCATTTT. As protein: CSVRGQGIAQPQHF. The whole variable domain, filled in from reference TRBV29-1 and TRBJ1-5, reads SAVISQKPSRDICQRGTSLTIQCQVDSQVTMMFWYRQQPGQSLTLIATANQGSEATYESGFVIDKFPISRPNLTFSTLTVSNMSPEDSSIYLCSVRGQGIAQPQHFGDGTRLSIL.

The chain combines TRBV27 with TRBJ1-6; TRBD1 aligns across 7 bases. This CDR3 is 14 amino acids long. In germline, CDR1 is MNHEY, CDR2 SMNVEV (reference sequence). J was trimmed by 7 bases and V by 6 bases; bases with no gene match: 6. CDR3 in amino acids: CASRSTGMNSPLHF. CDR3 in DNA: TGTGCCAGCAGATCGACAGGGATGAATTCACCCCTCCACTTT.

The chain joins TRBV5-4 to TRBJ2-5; weak D call: TRBD1 (5 bases). The germline V gene encodes CDR1 SGHNT and CDR2 YYREEE (reference sequence). The CDR3 is made up of 17 amino acids. The ends were cut back, 0 bases at V and 5 bases at J, with 20 bases in the middle. The CDR3 bases are TGTGCCAGCAGCTTGGGGGGCCAGTCGGATCTGGGGGAGACCCAGTACTTC. Encoded protein: CASSLGGQSDLGETQYF.

V is TRBV18 and J is TRBJ1-4; D uncertain. The CDR3 has 16 amino acids. The germline V and J ends were trimmed by 2 bases and 2 bases, with 12 bases remaining between them. CDR1 is KGHSH, CDR2 LQKENI, per germline. The CDR3 protein is CASSPAMGLTNEKLFF. CDR3 bases: TGTGCCAGCTCACCAGCGATGGGCCTTACTAATGAAAAACTGTTTTTT.

V gene TRBV30 combines with J gene TRBJ1-4, with a possible D match to TRBD1 (6 bases). In germline, CDR1 is GTSNPN, CDR2 SVGIG (reference sequence). The CDR3 has 13 residues. Trimming took off 0 bases at V and 5 bases at J, with 7 bases between the two ends. In DNA form, the CDR3 reads TGTGCCTGGAGTGTCAGGGGCAATGAAAAACTGTTTTTT. Encoded protein: CAWSVRGNEKLFF. Using reference TRBV30 and TRBJ1-4 for the parts outside the CDR3, the full variable domain is SQTIHQWPATLVQPVGSPLSLECTVEGTSNPNLYWYRQAAGRGLQLLFYSVGIGQISSEVPQNLSASRPQDRQFILSSKKLLLSDSGFYLCAWSVRGNEKLFFGSGTQLSVL.

The chain combines TRBV5-4 with TRBJ1-1; D uncertain. The V and J ends lost 0 bases and 7 bases respectively, with 13 bases between them. Germline V CDR1 and CDR2: SGHNT, YYREEE (reference sequence). The CDR3 has 14 residues. For the CDR3, the DNA is TGTGCCAGCAGCTTGGGCATCCGATCACTTGAAGCTTTCTTT. Translating it yields CASSLGIRSLEAFF.

The chain links TRBV11-2 to TRBJ2-7; D is undetermined. Per the germline V gene, CDR1 is SGHAT and CDR2 is FQNNGV. The CDR3 length is 14 residues. The V end was cut by 0 bases, the J end by 2 bases, with 8 bases between. CDR3 region: CASSLDGSTYEQYF. CDR3 nucleotides: TGTGCCAGCAGCTTAGATGGTAGTACCTACGAGCAGTACTTC.

The chain has TRBV7-9 and TRBJ2-7, with 11 bases fitting TRBD1. Per the germline V gene, CDR1 is SEHNR and CDR2 is FQNEAQ (reference sequence). J gave up 5 bases and V 5 bases, and 5 bases lay outside the gene matches. The CDR3 loop spans 14 amino acids. CDR3 nucleotides: TGTGCCAGCAGCCGGACAGGGGGCTGGGACGAGCAGTACTTC. The encoded protein is CASSRTGGWDEQYF.

The chain joins TRBV28 to TRBJ1-1; 9 bases are a match to TRBD1. This CDR3 comprises 14 residues. V shed 5 bases, J shed 8 bases, and the junction held 9 bases outside the gene matches. Germline assignment: CDR1 MDHEN and CDR2 SYDVKM. CDR3 sequence reads: CASSPTGGGGEAFF. The CDR3 nucleotides are TGTGCCAGCAGTCCCACAGGGGGCGGGGGAGAAGCTTTCTTT.

The chain uses TRBV7-2 and TRBJ2-1; 8 bases line up with TRBD1. Germline CDR1 and CDR2: SGHTA and FQGNSA. CDR3 size: 16 residues. The J segment lost 4 bases and the V segment lost 1 base, leaving 6 bases of the junction unmatched. CDR3 in amino acids: CASSLGAGGSYNEQFF. CDR3 nucleotides: TGTGCCAGCAGCTTAGGGGCAGGGGGCTCTTACAATGAGCAGTTCTTC.

The chain recombines TRBV27 with TRBJ2-2; 10 nucleotides line up with TRBD2. The CDR3 length is 16 residues. CDR1 and CDR2 (germline): MNHEY, SMNVEV (reference sequence). V gave up 4 bases and J gave up 8 bases; unmatched junction bases: 10. The CDR3 sequence is CASSSRAGGLRGELFF. Written as DNA, the CDR3 is TGTGCCAGCAGTTCTCGAGCGGGAGGGCTCAGGGGGGAGCTGTTTTTT.

The chain employs TRBV28 and TRBJ2-3, with D hard to call. CDR1 is MDHEN, CDR2 SYDVKM, per germline. Deletions cut 2 bases from V and 6 bases from J, with 3 bases between. This CDR3 region has 11 residues. CDR3 region: CASSLPDTQYF. The CDR3 nucleotides are TGTGCCAGCAGTTTACCCGATACGCAGTATTTT.

This chain uses TRBV6-1 with TRBJ2-3, with D tentatively TRBD2 (5 bases). The germline V gene encodes CDR1 MNHNS and CDR2 SASEGT. CDR3 length: 15 amino acids. V lost 1 base to trimming and J lost 1 base, with 9 bases between them. CDR3 loop: CASSEELRGTDTQYF. CDR3 in DNA: TGTGCCAGCAGTGAAGAGTTGCGGGGCACAGATACGCAGTATTTT.

A word on this clone: The junction departs from germline at one end; a sequencing error may be responsible. The same CDR3 also results from other DNA sequences found in this sample. The chain uses TRBV2 and TRBJ1-5; tentatively, D is TRBD1 (5 bases). Germline assignment: CDR1 SNHLY and CDR2 FYNNEI. The CDR3 is 12 residues long. CDR3 nucleotides: TGCGCCAGCAGTGTCAGGGCCCAGCCCCAGCATTTT. Protein sequence: CASSVRAQPQHF.

V gene TRBV5-1 combines with J gene TRBJ1-6; D unclear. Trimming pared 0 bases from V and 0 bases from J, leaving 4 bases between. CDR3 length equals 15 residues. Germline V gene sequence: CDR1 SGHRS, CDR2 YFSETQ. This CDR3 reads CASSLGGSYNSPLHF. The CDR3 DNA sequence: TGCGCCAGCAGCTTGGGGGGCTCCTATAATTCACCCCTCCACTTT.

The chain has TRBV11-2 and TRBJ2-7; TRBD1 matches 8 bases. The CDR3 loop spans 15 amino acids. The germline V gene encodes CDR1 SGHAT and CDR2 FQNNGV. J was trimmed by 3 bases and V by 5 bases; bases with no gene match: 9. For the CDR3, the DNA is TGTGCCAGCAGCCGAAGGGTCGGGACAGGCTACGAGCAGTACTTC. Its translation is CASSRRVGTGYEQYF. Full variable domain (outside the CDR3, taken from reference TRBV11-2 and TRBJ2-7): EAGVAQSPRYKIIEKRQSVAFWCNPISGHATLYWYQQILGQGPKLLIQFQNNGVVDDSQLPKDRFSAERLKGVDSTLKIQPAKLEDSAVYLCASSRRVGTGYEQYFGPGTRLTVT.

The chain employs TRBV6-5 and TRBJ2-3; 7 nucleotides align to TRBD2. Germline CDR1 MNHEY, CDR2 SVGAGI. The CDR3 is made up of 15 amino acids. The junction had 4 bases not matched to a gene; V was cut back by 2 bases and J by 2 bases. CDR3 sequence reads: CASSYREGNTDTQYF. The CDR3 region has the DNA TGTGCCAGCAGTTACAGGGAGGGGAACACAGATACGCAGTATTTT.